This is a list of T cell receptor beta chains from one sample in a study of post-analysis software for immune sequencing data. TCRdb re-analysed the PCR reads in MiXCR, keeping a single row per CDR3 protein. This table holds 700,000 to 900,000 distinct CDR3 sequences, just over 45% found once. The sample taken for sequencing was blood. Receptors originate from a girl between 5 and 17 years old with multiple sclerosis. Both conserved end residues are trimmed from each CDR3.

v_gene	CDR3aa
TRBV3-1	ASSPLTGTEAF
TRBV10-2	ASGGQGNTEAF
TRBV7-3	ASSPQQGTYNEQY
TRBV7-9	ASSSGQGAALDGYT
TRBV6-1	ASSVGLAGISYEQY
TRBV24-1	ATSDSHGMNTEAF
TRBV6-1	ASSGQDGRQRQPQH
TRBV12-3/TRBV12-4	ASSPIGSTHEQF
TRBV13	ASSRTRQDNSPLH
TRBV20-1	SARVTSDEQF
TRBV2	ASSEEVSGSYEQY
TRBV6-1	ASTFRNEQF
TRBV9	ASSSGFTGANNEQF
TRBV5-1	ASSLGLTPQGPWTSGRYEQY
TRBV7-2	ASSSRGESYEQY
TRBV29-1	SVEVPSRGVNEQY
TRBV7-9	ASSSAGGHEQF
TRBV7-9	ASSLDGGKTEAF
TRBV6-2/TRBV6-3	ASSRTSGRSNEQF
TRBV3-1	ASSQVSTPWSSSYNEQF
TRBV7-6	ASSQGSEQY
TRBV5-6	ASSLTGTHYEQY
TRBV6-1	ASRPVPLPGGETQY
TRBV11-2	ASSLGLHGYT
TRBV20-1	SAVVPGTRDTQY
TRBV6-5	ASSYKTGLAGGQVFDEQF
TRBV29-1	SVNTRGGTDTQY
TRBV20-1	SARENIQETQY
TRBV3-1	ASSPSGALETQY
TRBV28	ASSLGTSKGVNYGYT
TRBV29-1	SVETRRAEQF
TRBV4-1	ASSQEERELWYNEQF
TRBV7-2	ASSLEPKNIQY
TRBV20-1	SASETGLGEQF
TRBV20-1	SARYGTPYEQY
TRBV5-1	ASSAGLAGGDEQF
TRBV20-1	SAPGRQAGAPNYGYT
TRBV5-1	AGSASGTGELF
TRBV6-5	ASSYRGAPQETQY
TRBV9	ASSPPGADTQY
TRBV20-1	SARFDGDQPQH
TRBV24-1	ATSDLYRDEQF
TRBV10-3	ATLRDSSYEQY
TRBV29-1	SVGGQDYEQY